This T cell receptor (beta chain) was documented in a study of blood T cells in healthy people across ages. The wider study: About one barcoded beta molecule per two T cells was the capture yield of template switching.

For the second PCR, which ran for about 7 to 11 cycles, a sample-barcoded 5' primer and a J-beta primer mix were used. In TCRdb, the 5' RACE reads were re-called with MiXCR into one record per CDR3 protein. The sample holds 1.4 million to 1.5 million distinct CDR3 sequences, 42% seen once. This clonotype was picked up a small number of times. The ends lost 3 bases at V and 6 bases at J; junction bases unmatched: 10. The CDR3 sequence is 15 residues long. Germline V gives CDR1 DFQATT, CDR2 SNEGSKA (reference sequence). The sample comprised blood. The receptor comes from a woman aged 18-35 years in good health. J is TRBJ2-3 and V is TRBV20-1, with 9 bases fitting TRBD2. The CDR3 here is CSASDTAGGGDTQYF. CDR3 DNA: TGCAGTGCTAGTGATACAGCGGGGGGCGGGGATACGCAGTATTTT.